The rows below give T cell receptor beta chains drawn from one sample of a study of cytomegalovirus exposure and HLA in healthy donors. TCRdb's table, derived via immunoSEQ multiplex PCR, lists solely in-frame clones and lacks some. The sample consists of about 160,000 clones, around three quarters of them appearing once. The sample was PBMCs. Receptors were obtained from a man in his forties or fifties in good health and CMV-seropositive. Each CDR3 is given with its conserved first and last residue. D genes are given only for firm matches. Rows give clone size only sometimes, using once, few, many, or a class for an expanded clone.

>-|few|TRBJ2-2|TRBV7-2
TGTGCCAGCAGCCCCATCGGAGGGGCCGGGGAGCTGTTTTTT
CASSPIGGAGELFF
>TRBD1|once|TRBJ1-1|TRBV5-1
TGCGCCAGCAGCTTGACAGGGGAAACTGAAGCTTTCTTT
CASSLTGETEAFF
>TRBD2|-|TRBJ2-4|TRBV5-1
TGCGCCAGCAATATAGCGGGGGGGCCCAAAAACATTCAGTACTTC
CASNIAGGPKNIQYF
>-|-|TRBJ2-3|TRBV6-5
TGTGCCAGCAGTTACTCCCCACAGGGACAAGATACGCAGTATTTT
CASSYSPQGQDTQYF
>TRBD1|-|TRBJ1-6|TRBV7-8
TGTGCCAGCAGCCCGAGGACAGGGGGCTCCTATAATTCACCCCTCCACTTT
CASSPRTGGSYNSPLHF
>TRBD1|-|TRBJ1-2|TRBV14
TGTGCCAGCAGCCCGGGACAGGGAGATGGCTACACCTTC
CASSPGQGDGYTF
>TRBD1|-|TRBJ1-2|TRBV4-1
TGCGCCAGCAGCCAAACACGGGACAGCCAAAAGCGGGGCTACACCTTC
CASSQTRDSQKRGYTF
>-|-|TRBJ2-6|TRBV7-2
TGTGCCAGCAGCTTATCAGGGACAGGGGCCAACGTCCTGACTTTC
CASSLSGTGANVLTF
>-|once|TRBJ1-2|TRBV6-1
TGTGCCAGCAAACTGAGCTATGGCTACACCTTC
CASKLSYGYTF
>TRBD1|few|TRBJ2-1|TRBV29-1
TGCAGCGTTGAAGGGGACAGGGGTGCCTACAATGAGCAGTTCTTC
CSVEGDRGAYNEQFF
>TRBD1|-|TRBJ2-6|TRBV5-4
TGTGCCAGCAGCTCCCCGGGACAGGAAGCTGGGGCCAACGTCCTGACTTTC
CASSSPGQEAGANVLTF
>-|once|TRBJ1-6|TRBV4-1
TGCGCCAGCAGCCAGATCGGACTGCCTGGTTCACCCCTCCACTTT
CASSQIGLPGSPLHF
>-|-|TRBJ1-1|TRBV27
TGTGCCAGCAGTTTGGGGACTTTGGGCACTGAAGCTTTCTTT
CASSLGTLGTEAFF
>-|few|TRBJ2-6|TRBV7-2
TGTGCCAGCAGCTTAGGAACTTCTGGGGCCAACGTCCTGACTTTC
CASSLGTSGANVLTF
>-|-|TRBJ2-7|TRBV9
TGTGCCAGCAGCGTAGGAGGCGCCCAGGGATACGAGCAGTACTTC
CASSVGGAQGYEQYF
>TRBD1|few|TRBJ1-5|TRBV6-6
TGTGCCAGCAGTTCTGGACAGGTCAATCAGCCCCAGCATTTT
CASSSGQVNQPQHF
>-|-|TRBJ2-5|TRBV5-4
TGTGCCAGCACCCCCGGGGTTTACCAAGAGACCCAGTACTTC
CASTPGVYQETQYF
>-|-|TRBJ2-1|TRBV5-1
TGCGCCAGCAGCACCGGACTGACCTCGAACAATGAGCAGTTCTTC
CASSTGLTSNNEQFF
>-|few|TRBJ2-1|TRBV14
TGTGCCAGCAGCCAAGACCACGCGGGGTCTTACAATGAGCAGTTCTTC
CASSQDHAGSYNEQFF
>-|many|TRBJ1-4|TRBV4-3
TGCGCCAGCAGCCAACGGGAGGGGAGGGCTAATGAAAAACTGTTTTTT
CASSQREGRANEKLFF
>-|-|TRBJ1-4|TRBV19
TGTGCCAGTAGTCTGCAACAGGGAACTAATGAAAAACTGTTTTTT
CASSLQQGTNEKLFF
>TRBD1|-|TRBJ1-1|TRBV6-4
TGTGCCAGCAGCGGGACAGCCAACACTGAAGCTTTCTTT
CASSGTANTEAFF
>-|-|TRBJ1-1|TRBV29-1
TGCAGCGCTCCTATGGGGAGGGACACTGAAGCTTTCTTT
CSAPMGRDTEAFF
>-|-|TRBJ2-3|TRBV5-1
TGCGCCAGCAGCTTGCGAGGTCTCAGCACAGATACGCAGTATTTT
CASSLRGLSTDTQYF
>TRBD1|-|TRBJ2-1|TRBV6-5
TGTGCCAGCAGTTACTCGGACGACAGGGGACCCCAGTTCTTC
CASSYSDDRGPQFF
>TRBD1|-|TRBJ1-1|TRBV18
TGTGCCAGCTCACTTGACAGGGGACAAGCTTTCTTT
CASSLDRGQAFF
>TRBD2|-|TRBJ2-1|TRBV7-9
TGTGCCAGCAGCTTCGGGACTAGCGGGGGGCTCCTGTTCTTC
CASSFGTSGGLLFF
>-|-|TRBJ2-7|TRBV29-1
TGCAGCGCCTGGACAGTCGACGTCAACGGGCAGTACTTC
CSAWTVDVNGQYF
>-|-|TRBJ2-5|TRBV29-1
TGCAGCGTTGTAGGGGACTGGGAGACCCAGTACTTC
CSVVGDWETQYF
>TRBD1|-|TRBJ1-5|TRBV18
TGTGCCAGCTCAACAGGGGGAGATCAGCCCCAGCATTTT
CASSTGGDQPQHF
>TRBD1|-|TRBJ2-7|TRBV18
TGTGCCAGCTCACCGAAGACAGGGGAAAGCGAGCAGTACTTC
CASSPKTGESEQYF
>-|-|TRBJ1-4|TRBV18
TGTGCCAGCTCACCCCCGGCAGGGGAGAATGAAAAACTGTTTTTT
CASSPPAGENEKLFF
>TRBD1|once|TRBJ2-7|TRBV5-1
TGCGCCAGCAGCTGGGACAGGGGTAACTACGAGCAGTACTTC
CASSWDRGNYEQYF
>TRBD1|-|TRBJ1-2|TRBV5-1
TGCGCCAGCAGCTTTACCCCCCTTGGGACAGGAGGCGCGGGCGGCTACACCTTC
CASSFTPLGTGGAGGYTF
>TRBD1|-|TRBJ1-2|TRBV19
TGTGCCAGTAGTGGGCGGGACAGACGTAACTATCGGGACTACACCTTC
CASSGRDRRNYRDYTF
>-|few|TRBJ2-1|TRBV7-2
TGTGCCAGCAGCTTAGCGGTTCGAAGGGCAGGAGGCTACAATGAGCAGTTCTTC
CASSLAVRRAGGYNEQFF
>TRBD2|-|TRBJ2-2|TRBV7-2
TGTGCCAGCAGCTCCCCCCGTAGCGGGGGGGCGGCCGGGGAGCTGTTTTTT
CASSSPRSGGAAGELFF
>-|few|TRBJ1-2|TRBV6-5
TGTGCCAGCAGTTACGACAGCAACTATGGCTACACCTTC
CASSYDSNYGYTF
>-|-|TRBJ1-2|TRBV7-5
TGTGCCAGAGTCCCCGGTCGGAAGGAGTACTATGGCTACACCTTC
CARVPGRKEYYGYTF
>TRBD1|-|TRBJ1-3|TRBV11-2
TGTGCCAGCAGCCCGGACAGGGGGGGAAACACCATATATTTT
CASSPDRGGNTIYF
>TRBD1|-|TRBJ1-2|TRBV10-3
TGTGCCATCAGTGAGTCCAGGGGGTATGGCTACACCTTC
CAISESRGYGYTF
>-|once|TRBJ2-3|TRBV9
TGTGCCAGCAGCGTAGGGCCCCTTGCGGGTAAGTTGGATACGCAGTATTTT
CASSVGPLAGKLDTQYF
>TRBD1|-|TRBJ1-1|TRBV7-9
TGTGCCAGCAGCCCAGACAGGGGGCGGGACACTGAAGCTTTCTTT
CASSPDRGRDTEAFF
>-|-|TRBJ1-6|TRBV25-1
TGTGCCAGCAGTGGGCAGGGTAGTTCACCCCTCCACTTT
CASSGQGSSPLHF
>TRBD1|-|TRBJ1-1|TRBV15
TGTGCCACCAGCAGGAGGGACAGGGTGGAGGAGTTGGCTTTCTTT
CATSRRDRVEELAFF
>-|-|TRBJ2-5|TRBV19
TGTGCCAGTAGTATAGTCCACAGAGAGACGCAAGAGACCCAGTACTTC
CASSIVHRETQETQYF
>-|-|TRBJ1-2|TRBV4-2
TGTGCCAGCAGCCAAGAGAGGCGGGGTAGCTATGGCTACACCTTC
CASSQERRGSYGYTF
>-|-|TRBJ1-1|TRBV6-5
TGTGCCAGCAGTTACGACAATACCTGGCAAGGAGCTTTCTTT
CASSYDNTWQGAFF
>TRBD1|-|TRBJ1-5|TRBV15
TGTGCCACCAGCAGAAGCTGGGACAGGGGTAGTCAGCCCCAGCATTTT
CATSRSWDRGSQPQHF
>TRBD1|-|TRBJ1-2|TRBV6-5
TGTGCCAGCAGCTTCACAGGGGACGGCTACACCTTC
CASSFTGDGYTF
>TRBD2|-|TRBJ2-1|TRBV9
TGTGCCAGCAGCGTCGGGACTAGGGGGGATGAGCAGTTCTTC
CASSVGTRGDEQFF
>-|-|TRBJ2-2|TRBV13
TGTGCCAGCAGCTCACCCTGGGACTTGGGGACCGGGGAGCTGTTTTTT
CASSSPWDLGTGELFF
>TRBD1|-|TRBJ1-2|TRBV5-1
TGCGCCAGCAGCCCCGACCCGGGACAGGACTATGGCTACACCTTC
CASSPDPGQDYGYTF
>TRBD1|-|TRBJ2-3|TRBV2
TGTGCCAGCAGCGCTGGGACAGGGGCCCTTGTAGATACGCAGTATTTT
CASSAGTGALVDTQYF
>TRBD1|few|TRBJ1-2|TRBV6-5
TGTGCCAGCAGTTACAACAGGGGCGGGCTTAACTATGGCTACACCTTC
CASSYNRGGLNYGYTF
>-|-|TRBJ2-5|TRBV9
TGTGCCAGCAGCGCATCCGGGACACAGAAAGAGACCCAGTACTTC
CASSASGTQKETQYF